Presented here are 2 T cell receptor beta chains from one specimen sequenced in a study of blood T cell repertoires in COVID-19. Data came from immunoSEQ multiplex PCR; TCRdb stores just in-frame clones and leaves some out. The sample consists of around 100,000 clones, 85% to 90% of them appearing once. Sequences were obtained from peripheral blood. The receptors stem from a human donor in a cohort sampled during active COVID-19.

CDR3 in amino acids: CASSSGSAEQYF. Here the CDR3 DNA reads TGTGCCAGCAGTTCAGGGTCCGCGGAGCAGTACTTC. The chain is built from TRBV6-5 and TRBJ2-7; tentatively, D is TRBD1 (5 bases). The germline CDR1 and CDR2 sequences are MNHEY and SVGAGI. Trimming took 4 bases from V and 7 from J, leaving 11 bases between them. The CDR3 is 12 amino acids.

The genes are TRBV7-2 and TRBJ2-1; 9 positions agree with TRBD1. CDR1 and CDR2 from the germline V gene are SGHTA and FQGNSA. The trim removed 5 bases at V and 4 bases at J, leaving 6 bases unmatched. The CDR3 runs to 15 residues. The CDR3 DNA reads TGTGCCAGCAGCCCCGACAGGGGGGGATACAATGAGCAGTTCTTC. Translated, it gives CASSPDRGGYNEQFF.